This T cell receptor beta chain derives from a study of cytomegalovirus exposure and HLA in healthy donors. Study details: Within the Caucasian-associated ancestry cluster were roughly 82% of the 350 to 400 genotyped donors.

Study-level findings and limits: An assumption of roughly uniform sequencing depth across donors underlay the presence/absence analyses. Solely CMV serostatus was available to characterize immune exposure. Later on, an analysis showed TCR association rates differing by HLA locus, with DRB1 the most and HLA-C the fewest.

The CDR3 spans 17 residues. The J segment lost 0 bases and the V segment lost 4 bases, leaving 10 bases of the junction unmatched. Per germline, CDR1 SGHTS and CDR2 YDEGEE. The PCR used 60 Vbeta and 13 Jbeta primers. The method was immunoSEQ multiplex PCR; TCRdb's version includes in-frame clones alone and lacks a portion of them. The table has roughly 160,000 clones, approximately 80% seen once. Notes on this clone: What it recognizes is unknown.

The sequencing sample was made of PBMCs. The clonotype comes from a young man in good health and CMV-seronegative. This sequence joins TRBV5-8 and TRBJ1-5, with TRBD1 matching 7 bases. The CDR3 loop is CASSTWTGLYSNQPQHF. Here the CDR3 DNA reads TGTGCCAGCAGCACCTGGACAGGATTATATAGCAATCAGCCCCAGCATTTT.